Presented here are 5 T cell receptor beta chains from one specimen sequenced in a study of blood T cell repertoires in COVID-19 (dated by TCRdb to the early 2020s). Libraries were constructed by the immunoSEQ multiplex PCR assay. TCRdb holds this immuneACCESS table with in-frame rearrangements only. Some clones are missing; in checked studies, unresolved V genes explain under half, and the rest has no known cause. Within this sample are approximately 350,000 clones, with under 85% of them counted one time only. The biggest ten clones account for approximately 4.7% of the sample. The sequenced sample consisted of PBMCs or T cells enriched from blood (not recorded which). Receptors were obtained from a woman aged 45-65 years who had recovered from COVID-19.

The rearrangement joins TRBV4-2 to TRBJ2-7, with 10 bases identical to TRBD2. This CDR3 spans 18 amino acids. Germline V CDR1 and CDR2: LGHNA, YNFKEQ. Germline trimming cut 4 bases from V and 2 bases from J; bases unmatched to any gene: 14. The CDR3 nucleotides read TGTGCCAGCAGCCGAAGGGCCGAAGCGGGAGGGCCTCCCTACGAGCAGTACTTC. Translated, it gives CASSRRAEAGGPPYEQYF.

The chain carries TRBV30 and TRBJ1-2; TRBD1 agrees at 7 bases. Trimming at V came to 4 bases and at J to 7 bases, leaving 9 bases not matched to a gene. Germline V CDR1 and CDR2: GTSNPN, SVGIG (reference sequence). The CDR3 length is 13 residues. Written as DNA, the CDR3 is TGTGCCTGGACCCGGCAGGGGGACAGTGGCTACACCTTC. It encodes CAWTRQGDSGYTF.

The V call is TRBV13, the J call TRBJ1-5, with 7 bases aligning to TRBD1. The V segment lost 3 bases and the J segment 2 bases; nucleotides outside the gene matches: 7. The CDR3 totals 16 residues. From germline, CDR1 is PRHDT and CDR2 FYEKMQ (reference sequence). CDR3 in amino acids: CASSFRQGRGNQPQHF. CDR3 nucleotide sequence: TGTGCCAGCAGCTTTAGACAGGGTAGGGGCAATCAGCCCCAGCATTTT.

The chain combines TRBV2 with TRBJ1-5, with TRBD1 matching 7 bases. CDR3 length: 13 amino acids. Losses at the gene ends were 7 bases for V and 7 bases for J; bases not matched to a gene: 7. CDR1 is SNHLY, CDR2 FYNNEI, per germline. The CDR3 coding sequence is TGTGCCAGCAAGTGGGGCAGGGGGCAGCCCCAGCATTTT. Its protein product is CASKWGRGQPQHF.

The CDR3 sequence is CASSLTGQSTEAFF. In DNA form, the CDR3 reads TGCGCCAGCAGCTTGACGGGACAGAGCACTGAAGCTTTCTTT. The J gene is TRBJ1-1, the V gene TRBV5-1; 7 nucleotides line up with TRBD1. V gave up 1 base and J gave up 4 bases; unmatched junction bases: 4. Germline V CDR1 and CDR2: SGHRS, YFSETQ. CDR3 size: 14 residues.